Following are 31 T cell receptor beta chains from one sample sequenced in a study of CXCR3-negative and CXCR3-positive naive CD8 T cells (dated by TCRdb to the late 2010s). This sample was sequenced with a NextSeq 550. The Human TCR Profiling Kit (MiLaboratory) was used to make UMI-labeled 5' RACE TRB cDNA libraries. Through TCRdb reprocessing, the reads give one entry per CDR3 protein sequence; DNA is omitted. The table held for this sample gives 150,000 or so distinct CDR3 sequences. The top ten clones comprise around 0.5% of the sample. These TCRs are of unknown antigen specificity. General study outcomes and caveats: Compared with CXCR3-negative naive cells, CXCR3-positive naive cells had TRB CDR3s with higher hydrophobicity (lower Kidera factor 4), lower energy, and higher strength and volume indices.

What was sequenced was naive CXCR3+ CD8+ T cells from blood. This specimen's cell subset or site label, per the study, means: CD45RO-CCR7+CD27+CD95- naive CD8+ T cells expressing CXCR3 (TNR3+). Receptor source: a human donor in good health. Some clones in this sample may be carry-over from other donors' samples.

The CDR3 sequence is CSVEKDRVRSYNEQFF. The rearrangement joins TRBV29-1 to TRBJ2-1; without DNA, the TCRdb call of TRBD1 cannot be checked. Germline V CDR1 and CDR2: SQVTM, ANQGSEA. This CDR3 region has 16 residues.

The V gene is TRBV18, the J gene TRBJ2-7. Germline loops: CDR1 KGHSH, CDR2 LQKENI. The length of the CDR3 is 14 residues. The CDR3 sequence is CASSPAGTPIEQYF.

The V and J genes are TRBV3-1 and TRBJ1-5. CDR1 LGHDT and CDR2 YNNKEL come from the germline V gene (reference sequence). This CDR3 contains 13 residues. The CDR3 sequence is CASSQADSQPQHF.

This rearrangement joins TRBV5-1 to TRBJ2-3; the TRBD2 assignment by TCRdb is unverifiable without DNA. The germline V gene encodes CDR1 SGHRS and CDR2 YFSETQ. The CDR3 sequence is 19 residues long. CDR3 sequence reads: CASSLEGGGTSGETDTQYF.

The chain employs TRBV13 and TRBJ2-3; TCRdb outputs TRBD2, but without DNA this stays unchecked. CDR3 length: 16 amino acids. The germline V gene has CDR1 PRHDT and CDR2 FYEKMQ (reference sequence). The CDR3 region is CASSLPAGGPRDTQYF.

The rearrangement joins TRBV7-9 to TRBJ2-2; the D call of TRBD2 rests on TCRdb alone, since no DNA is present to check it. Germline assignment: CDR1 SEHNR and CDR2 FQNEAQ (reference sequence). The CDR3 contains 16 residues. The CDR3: CASSPEAGENTWELFF. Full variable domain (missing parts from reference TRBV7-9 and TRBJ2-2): DTGVSQNPRHKITKRGQNVTFRCDPISEHNRLYWYRQTLGQGPEFLTYFQNEAQLEKSRLLSDRFSAERPKGSFSTLEIQRTEQGDSAMYLCASSPEAGENTWELFFGEGSRLTVL.

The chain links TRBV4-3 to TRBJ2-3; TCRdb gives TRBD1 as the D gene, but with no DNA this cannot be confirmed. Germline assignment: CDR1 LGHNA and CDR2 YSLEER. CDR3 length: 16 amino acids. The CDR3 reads CASSQEQGARGDTQYF.

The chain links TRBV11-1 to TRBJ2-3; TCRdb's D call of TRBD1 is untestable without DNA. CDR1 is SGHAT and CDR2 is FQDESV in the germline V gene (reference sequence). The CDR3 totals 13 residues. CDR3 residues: CASRPRGSDTQYF.

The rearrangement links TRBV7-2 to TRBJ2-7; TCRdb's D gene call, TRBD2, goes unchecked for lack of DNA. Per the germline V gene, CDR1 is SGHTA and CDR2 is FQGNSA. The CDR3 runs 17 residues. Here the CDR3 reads CASSPIRGYTVSYEQYF.

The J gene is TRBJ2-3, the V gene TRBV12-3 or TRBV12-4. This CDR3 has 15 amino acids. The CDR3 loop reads CASRHSRSSTDTQYF.

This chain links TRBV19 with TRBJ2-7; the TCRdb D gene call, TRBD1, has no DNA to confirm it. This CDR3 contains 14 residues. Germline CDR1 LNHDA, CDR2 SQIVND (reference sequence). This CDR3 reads CASSWGIGLYEQYF. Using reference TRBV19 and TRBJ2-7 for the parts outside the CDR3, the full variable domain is DGGITQSPKYLFRKEGQNVTLSCEQNLNHDAMYWYRQDPGQGLRLIYYSQIVNDFQKGDIAEGYSVSREKKESFPLTVTSAQKNPTAFYLCASSWGIGLYEQYFGPGTRLTVT.

The CDR3: CASSLSRGDEQYF. The chain links TRBV7-9 to TRBJ2-7; TCRdb returns TRBD1, unconfirmable since there is no DNA. CDR1 SEHNR and CDR2 FQNEAQ come from the germline V gene (reference sequence). The CDR3 contains 13 residues. Drawing the rest from reference TRBV7-9 and TRBJ2-7, the complete variable domain is DTGVSQNPRHKITKRGQNVTFRCDPISEHNRLYWYRQTLGQGPEFLTYFQNEAQLEKSRLLSDRFSAERPKGSFSTLEIQRTEQGDSAMYLCASSLSRGDEQYFGPGTRLTVT.

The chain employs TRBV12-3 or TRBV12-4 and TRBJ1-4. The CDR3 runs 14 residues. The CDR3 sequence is CASSLSATNEKLFF.

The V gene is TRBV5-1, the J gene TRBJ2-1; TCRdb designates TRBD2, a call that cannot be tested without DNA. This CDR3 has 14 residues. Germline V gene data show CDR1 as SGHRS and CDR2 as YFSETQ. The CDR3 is CASSRTSGYNEQFF. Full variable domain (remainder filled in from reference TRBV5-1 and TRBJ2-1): KAGVTQTPRYLIKTRGQQVTLSCSPISGHRSVSWYQQTPGQGLQFLFEYFSETQRNKGNFPGRFSGRQFSNSRSEMNVSTLELGDSALYLCASSRTSGYNEQFFGPGTRLTVL.

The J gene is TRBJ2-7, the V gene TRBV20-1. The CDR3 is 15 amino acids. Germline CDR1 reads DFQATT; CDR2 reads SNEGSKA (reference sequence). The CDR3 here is CSARANTWAENEQYF.

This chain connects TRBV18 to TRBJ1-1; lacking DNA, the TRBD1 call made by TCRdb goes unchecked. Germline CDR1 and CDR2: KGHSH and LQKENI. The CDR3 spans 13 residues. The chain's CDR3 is CASSPIGTGEAFF.

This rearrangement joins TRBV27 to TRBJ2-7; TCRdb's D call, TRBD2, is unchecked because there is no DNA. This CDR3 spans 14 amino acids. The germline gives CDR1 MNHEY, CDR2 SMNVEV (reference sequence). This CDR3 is CASSPGLARDEQYF.

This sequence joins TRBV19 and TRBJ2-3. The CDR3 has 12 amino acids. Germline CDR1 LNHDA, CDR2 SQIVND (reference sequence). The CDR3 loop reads CASSIVADTQYF.

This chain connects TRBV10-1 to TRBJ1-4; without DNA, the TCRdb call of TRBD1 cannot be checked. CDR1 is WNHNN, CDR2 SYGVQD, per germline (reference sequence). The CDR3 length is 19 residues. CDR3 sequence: CASSVPGQGFRSSHEKLFF.

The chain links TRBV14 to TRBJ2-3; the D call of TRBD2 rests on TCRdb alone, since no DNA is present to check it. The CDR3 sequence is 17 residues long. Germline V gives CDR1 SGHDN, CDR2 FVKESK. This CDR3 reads CASSQDTSGSVPDTQYF.

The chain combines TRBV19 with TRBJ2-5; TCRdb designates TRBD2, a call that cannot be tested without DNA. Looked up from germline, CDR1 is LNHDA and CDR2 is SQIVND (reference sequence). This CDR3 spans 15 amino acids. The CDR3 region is CASSILGLRQETQYF.

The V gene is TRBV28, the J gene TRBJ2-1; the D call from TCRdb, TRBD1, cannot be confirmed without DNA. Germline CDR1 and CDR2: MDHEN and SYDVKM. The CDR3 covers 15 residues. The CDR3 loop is CASSLPTRSGNEQFF.

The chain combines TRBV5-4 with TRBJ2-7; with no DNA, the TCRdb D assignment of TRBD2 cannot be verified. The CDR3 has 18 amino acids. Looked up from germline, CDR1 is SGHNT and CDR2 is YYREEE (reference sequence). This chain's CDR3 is CASSFLGLAGGPAYEQYF. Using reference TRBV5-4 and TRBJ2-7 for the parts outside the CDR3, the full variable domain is ETGVTQSPTHLIKTRGQQVTLRCSSQSGHNTVSWYQQALGQGPQFIFQYYREEENGRGNFPPRFSGLQFPNYSSELNVNALELDDSALYLCASSFLGLAGGPAYEQYFGPGTRLTVT.

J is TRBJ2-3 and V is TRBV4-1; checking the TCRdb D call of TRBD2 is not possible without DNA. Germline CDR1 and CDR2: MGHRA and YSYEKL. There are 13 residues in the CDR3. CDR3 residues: CATGLAGGNTQYF.

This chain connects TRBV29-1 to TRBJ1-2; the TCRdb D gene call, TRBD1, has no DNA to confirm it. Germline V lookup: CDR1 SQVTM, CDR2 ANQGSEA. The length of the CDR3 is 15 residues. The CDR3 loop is CSVEDGQGPLTGYTF.

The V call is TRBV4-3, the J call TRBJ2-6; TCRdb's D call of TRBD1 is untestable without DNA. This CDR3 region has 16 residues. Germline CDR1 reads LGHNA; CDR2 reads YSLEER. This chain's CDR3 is CASSQSRETGANVLTF.

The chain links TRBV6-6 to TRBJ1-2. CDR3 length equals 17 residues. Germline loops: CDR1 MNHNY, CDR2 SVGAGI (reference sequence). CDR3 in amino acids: CASISEAERNLNYGYTF.

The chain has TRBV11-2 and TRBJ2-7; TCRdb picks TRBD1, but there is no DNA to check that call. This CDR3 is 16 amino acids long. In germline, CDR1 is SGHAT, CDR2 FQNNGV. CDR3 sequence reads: CASSPQSGGALYEQYF.

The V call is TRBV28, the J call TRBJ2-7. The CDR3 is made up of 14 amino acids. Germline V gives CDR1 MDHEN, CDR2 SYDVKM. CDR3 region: CASSSRDTTYEQYF. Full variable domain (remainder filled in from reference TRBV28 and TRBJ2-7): DVKVTQSSRYLVKRTGEKVFLECVQDMDHENMFWYRQDPGLGLRLIYFSYDVKMKEKGDIPEGYSVSREKKERFSLILESASTNQTSMYLCASSSRDTTYEQYFGPGTRLTVT.

CDR3 protein: CASSVGGGGTDTQYF. This rearrangement joins TRBV9 to TRBJ2-3; without DNA, the TCRdb call of TRBD2 cannot be checked. CDR1 and CDR2 from the germline V gene are SGDLS and YYNGEE. The CDR3 length is 15 residues.

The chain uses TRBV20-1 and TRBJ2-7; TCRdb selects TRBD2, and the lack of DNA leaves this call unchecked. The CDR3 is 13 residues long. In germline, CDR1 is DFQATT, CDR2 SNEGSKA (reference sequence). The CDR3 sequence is CSASGGGSYEQYF.